These T cell receptor beta chains were read from a single sample in a study of beta chain features in type 1 diabetes. TCRdb keeps only in-frame clones here, not all; method: immunoSEQ multiplex PCR. The repertoire holds roughly 500,000 clones, with 30% as singletons. Sequencing was performed on naive CD4+ T cells from blood. Receptors originate from a man younger than 35 in good health. The CDR3 runs from the conserved cysteine through the conserved F or W. The D gene is left open where the match is weak. A row's size may be missing; if present it is once, few, many or a size class.

clone_size	cdr3_length	v_call	d_call	j_call	cdr3_nt	cdr3_aa
few	12	TRBV7-9	-	TRBJ1-1	TGTGCCAGCAGCCGCGGGAACACTGAAGCTTTCTTT	CASSRGNTEAFF
-	14	TRBV15	TRBD1	TRBJ2-7	TGTGCCACCAGCAGGGAACAGGGGCTCTACGAGCAGTACTTC	CATSREQGLYEQYF
-	13	TRBV7-9	-	TRBJ1-4	TGTGCCAGCAGCTTAGAGACGGTGGAAAAACTGTTTTTT	CASSLETVEKLFF
-	14	TRBV4-1	TRBD1	TRBJ1-4	TGCGCCACCGCGAGGACAGGGTTATTTGAAAAACTGTTTTTT	CATARTGLFEKLFF
-	12	TRBV9	-	TRBJ2-3	TGTGCCAGCAGCGTAATCACAGATACGCAGTATTTT	CASSVITDTQYF
few	13	TRBV19	-	TRBJ2-1	TGTGCCAGTAATATGGACCCATACAATGAGCAGTTCTTC	CASNMDPYNEQFF
-	11	TRBV7-6	-	TRBJ2-5	TGTGCCAGCAGCCCCGGGGAGACCCAGTACTTC	CASSPGETQYF
-	16	TRBV4-1	-	TRBJ1-5	TGCGCCAGCAGCCACGGGTTCGGCGGAAGCAATCAGCCCCAGCATTTT	CASSHGFGGSNQPQHF
-	14	TRBV7-9	-	TRBJ2-1	TGTGCCAGCAGCATAACGCAGTCATTTAGTGAGCAGTTCTTC	CASSITQSFSEQFF
few	13	TRBV30	TRBD1	TRBJ1-1	TGTGCCTGGCGACGACAGGGCGGCACTGAAGCTTTCTTT	CAWRRQGGTEAFF
-	12	TRBV30	-	TRBJ2-7	TGTGCCTGGAGTGTACAGGGATACGAGCAGTACTTC	CAWSVQGYEQYF
few	12	TRBV29-1	TRBD1	TRBJ2-7	TGCAGCGTTGAGACAGGGGGCGTCGAGCAGTACTTC	CSVETGGVEQYF
few	15	TRBV7-2	-	TRBJ2-7	TGTGCCAGCAGCGTCGAACCGGCCGGAGTCTACGAGCAGTACTTC	CASSVEPAGVYEQYF
few	16	TRBV9	TRBD2	TRBJ2-2	TGTGCCAGCAGCGTCCTAGCGGGAGGAGGCACCGGGGAGCTGTTTTTT	CASSVLAGGGTGELFF
few	12	TRBV29-1	-	TRBJ2-5	TGCAGCGTACTATTGGACCAAGAGACCCAGTACTTC	CSVLLDQETQYF
-	17	TRBV30	TRBD2	TRBJ2-3	TGTGCCTGGAGTGTAACCCCTAGCGGGGGATACACAGATACGCAGTATTTT	CAWSVTPSGGYTDTQYF
-	13	TRBV18	-	TRBJ1-1	TGTGCCAGCTTCGGACTCTGGAACGATGAAGCTTTCTTT	CASFGLWNDEAFF
-	15	TRBV14	-	TRBJ2-3	TGTGCCAGCAGTCCGCTTGGGATTAGCACAGATACGCAGTATTTT	CASSPLGISTDTQYF
-	14	TRBV6-6	-	TRBJ2-7	TGTGCCAGCAGTTACACAGGCGACTCCTACGAGCAGTACTTC	CASSYTGDSYEQYF
-	15	TRBV19	TRBD2	TRBJ2-3	TGTGCCAGTAGTCTGAGCGGGAGGGTCACAGATACGCAGTATTTT	CASSLSGRVTDTQYF
-	16	TRBV4-1	-	TRBJ2-1	TGCGCCAGCAGCCAAGTAGGGACTCACATCTACAATGAGCAGTTCTTC	CASSQVGTHIYNEQFF
-	14	TRBV7-2	-	TRBJ1-1	TGTGCCAGCAGCTTGTTTTCCGGGAACGCTGAAGCTTTCTTT	CASSLFSGNAEAFF
-	14	TRBV14	-	TRBJ2-5	TGTGCCAGCAGCCTCCGTTCCCTCCTAGAGACCCAGTACTTC	CASSLRSLLETQYF
-	17	TRBV28	-	TRBJ2-5	TGTGCCAGCAGTGCCGGGACACCGAGACCTTTCCAAGAGACCCAGTACTTC	CASSAGTPRPFQETQYF
few	14	TRBV30	TRBD1	TRBJ1-5	TGTGCCTGGGCCAGAGACAGGGAGAATCAGCCCCAGCATTTT	CAWARDRENQPQHF
few	15	TRBV5-1	TRBD1	TRBJ1-2	TGCGCCAGCAGCTTGGGGACAGGCCTAACCTATGGCTACACCTTC	CASSLGTGLTYGYTF
few	14	TRBV5-1	-	TRBJ2-1	TGCGCCAGCAGCCCCCCCCTGACGGGAGATGAGCAGTTCTTC	CASSPPLTGDEQFF
few	11	TRBV20-1	-	TRBJ1-5	TGCAGTGCCGAAGCGGATCAGCCCCAGCATTTT	CSAEADQPQHF
few	15	TRBV4-2	-	TRBJ2-1	TGTGCCAGCAGCCAAGTCGGGGGCTCCTACAATGAGCAGTTCTTC	CASSQVGGSYNEQFF
-	13	TRBV29-1	-	TRBJ2-3	TGCAGCGGTGCCGGGACTAGCACAGATACGCAGTATTTT	CSGAGTSTDTQYF
-	14	TRBV5-1	-	TRBJ2-1	TGCGCCAGCAGCGTGGAAATGGCCTACAATGAGCAGTTCTTC	CASSVEMAYNEQFF
few	16	TRBV30	TRBD1	TRBJ2-5	TGTGCCTGGAGTCCGGGACAGCCCGGGTACCAAGAGACCCAGTACTTC	CAWSPGQPGYQETQYF
-	14	TRBV7-2	-	TRBJ1-1	TGTGCCAGCAGCTCCACAGGATTGAACACTGAAGCTTTCTTT	CASSSTGLNTEAFF
-	15	TRBV5-1	TRBD2	TRBJ2-7	TGCGCCAGCAGCTATAGCGGGAGGCCAAACTACGAGCAGTACTTC	CASSYSGRPNYEQYF
-	12	TRBV10-3	-	TRBJ2-1	TGTGCCACTAGCGACTCCTACAATGAGCAGTTCTTC	CATSDSYNEQFF
few	15	TRBV7-2	TRBD1	TRBJ2-7	TGTGCCAGCAGCTTAGTCGGGACAGGGGGCGTTGAGCAGTACTTC	CASSLVGTGGVEQYF
few	15	TRBV29-1	TRBD1	TRBJ2-1	TGCAGCGTTTATAGACAGGGGGCGAAATACAATGAGCAGTTCTTC	CSVYRQGAKYNEQFF
few	11	TRBV28	-	TRBJ2-5	TGTGCCAGCAGTTTATCGGGAGAGCAGTACTTC	CASSLSGEQYF
-	15	TRBV5-6	TRBD1	TRBJ1-2	TGTGCCAGCAGCTGGGACAGGAGCAATACGTATGGCTACACCTTC	CASSWDRSNTYGYTF
few	13	TRBV15	-	TRBJ1-1	TGTGCCACCGCGGGGCGTTTTGACACTGAAGCTTTCTTT	CATAGRFDTEAFF
few	16	TRBV30	TRBD2	TRBJ2-3	TGTGCCTGGAGTGTAGGACTAGCGGGAAGGGCAGATACGCAGTATTTT	CAWSVGLAGRADTQYF
few	16	TRBV15	TRBD2	TRBJ2-1	TGTGCCACCAGCAGAGATCTGGCGGGAGATGTCTATGAGCAGTTCTTC	CATSRDLAGDVYEQFF
few	11	TRBV30	-	TRBJ2-5	TGTGCCTGGAGTGTTGGCGTGACCCAGTACTTC	CAWSVGVTQYF
few	15	TRBV25-1	-	TRBJ2-5	TGTGCCAGCAGTGATACCGGGAACCGACAAGAGACCCAGTACTTC	CASSDTGNRQETQYF
few	15	TRBV10-1	-	TRBJ2-1	TGCGCCAGCAGTGACCCTACCAGGGACTACAATGAGCAGTTCTTC	CASSDPTRDYNEQFF
-	15	TRBV6-1	TRBD1	TRBJ1-4	TGTGCCAGCAGTCCCAGGACAGGGCGGGCTGAAAAACTGTTTTTT	CASSPRTGRAEKLFF
-	12	TRBV30	TRBD2	TRBJ2-5	TGTGCCTGGAGTAACGGGGGGGAGACCCAGTACTTC	CAWSNGGETQYF
-	14	TRBV30	-	TRBJ2-1	TGTGCCTGGAGTGTAGACAGAGCATACAATGAGCAGTTCTTC	CAWSVDRAYNEQFF
few	14	TRBV4-3	-	TRBJ1-2	TGCGCCAGCAGCCGCGAACAGGGTAACTATGGCTACACCTTC	CASSREQGNYGYTF
-	17	TRBV30	TRBD2	TRBJ2-5	TGTGCCTGGACCGGAAAGCTAGCGGGACCCGATTTTGAGACCCAGTACTTC	CAWTGKLAGPDFETQYF
few	16	TRBV6-5	TRBD2	TRBJ2-3	TGTGCCAGCAGTTTCACACTAGCGGAACTCACAGATACGCAGTATTTT	CASSFTLAELTDTQYF
-	14	TRBV30	TRBD1	TRBJ2-7	TGTGCCTGGAGTCTTGACAGGGGGCAAGGGGAGCAGTACTTC	CAWSLDRGQGEQYF
few	13	TRBV7-7	TRBD2	TRBJ2-1	TGTGCTAGCAGCCCGGGACTAGTCAATGAGCAGTTCTTC	CASSPGLVNEQFF
-	18	TRBV7-6	TRBD1	TRBJ1-1	TGTGCCAGCAGCTTTCGCGAGCCAGGGGGCTCCAGAGGGACTGAAGCTTTCTTT	CASSFREPGGSRGTEAFF
-	14	TRBV6-6	TRBD1	TRBJ1-2	TGTGCCAGCAGTCGGACAGGGGGATACTATGGCTACACCTTC	CASSRTGGYYGYTF
few	12	TRBV29-1	-	TRBJ1-1	TGCAGCGCTGGGGGGCAGAACACTGAAGCTTTCTTT	CSAGGQNTEAFF
once	15	TRBV11-2	TRBD2	TRBJ2-3	TGTGCCAGCAGCCTGGGGGGGTCCGGCACAGATACGCAGTATTTT	CASSLGGSGTDTQYF